This T cell receptor (beta chain) was obtained from a study of control samples from healthy donors and cancer patients. The germline V gene encodes CDR1 GTSNPN and CDR2 SVGIG (reference sequence). Trimming left V 4 bases short and J 14 bases short, with 18 bases between. CDR3 size: 13 residues. Notes on this clone: Other DNA sequences within the sample encode an identical CDR3.

Clones were sequenced by immunoSEQ multiplex PCR, and TCRdb holds only the in-frame ones, with some missing. This table has about 80,000 clones, about nine tenths appearing once. The source is a man aged 50-60 years in good health. The chain has TRBV30 and TRBJ1-6; D uncertain. Sample: blood. The CDR3 protein is CAWTKSRGEALHF. Written as DNA, the CDR3 is TGTGCCTGGACCAAAAGTCGGGGAGAGGCCCTCCACTTT.